This record looks at one T cell receptor beta chain sequence and its context. Here immunoSEQ multiplex PCR was the method, and the copy in TCRdb shows in-frame clones only, minus some. The sample has 150,000 to 200,000 clones; approximately 90% are singletons. These data belong to a study of Ad26.COV2.S vaccination and SARS-CoV-2 variants. The CDR3 is made up of 16 amino acids. With 4 bases clipped from V and 3 bases from J, the junction kept 8 bases outside the gene matches. Germline values: CDR1 SGDLS, CDR2 YYNGEE. The sample here was peripheral blood, taken after recovery from COVID-19. The chain combines TRBV9 with TRBJ2-1; TRBD1 matches 9 bases. This TCR came from a human donor who had recovered from COVID-19. CDR3: CASSLGGTGNYNEQFF. CDR3 nucleotide sequence: TGTGCCAGCAGCCTCGGGGGGACAGGGAACTACAATGAGCAGTTCTTC.